Below, 30 T cell receptor beta chains from the same sample are listed, as sequenced in a study of radiotherapy plus CTLA-4 blockade in lung cancer. Clones were sequenced by immunoSEQ multiplex PCR, and TCRdb holds only the in-frame ones, with some missing. The sample shows 53,000 or so clones, 60% to 80% of them seen only once. The sequences come from peripheral blood, collected from a patient treated with radiotherapy plus ipilimumab. All receptors come from a human donor with non-small cell lung cancer who had stable disease on radiotherapy plus ipilimumab.

The chain recombines TRBV9 with TRBJ1-4; D gene uncertain. CDR1 and CDR2 (germline): SGDLS, YYNGEE. The V end was cut by 3 bases, the J end by 0 bases, with 6 bases between. This CDR3 has 14 residues. CDR3 DNA: TGTGCCAGCAGCGGCGGGGCAACTAATGAAAAACTGTTTTTT. Protein: CASSGGATNEKLFF.

This chain uses TRBV6-5 with TRBJ1-5, with TRBD1 as a possible D gene (5 bases). Trimming took 5 bases from V and 2 from J, leaving 10 bases between them. Germline V gives CDR1 MNHEY, CDR2 SVGAGI. The CDR3 consists of 14 residues. Here the CDR3 DNA reads TGTGCCAGCAGTGAAGGGGAAGGCAATCAGCCCCAGCATTTT. As protein: CASSEGEGNQPQHF.

This chain uses TRBV5-1 with TRBJ1-2; D unresolved. With 0 bases removed from V and 8 bases from J, the gap between germline ends came to 8 bases. The CDR3 length is 12 residues. In germline, CDR1 is SGHRS, CDR2 YFSETQ. The CDR3 bases are TGCGCCAGCAGCTTGGACTTCCACGGCTACACCTTC. Translated, it gives CASSLDFHGYTF.

This clone was counted between two and nine times. V and J are TRBV7-2 and TRBJ1-5; D not certain. The CDR3 consists of 15 residues. CDR1 and CDR2 (germline): SGHTA, FQGNSA. V was cut by 5 bases and J by 2 bases, with 13 bases left in between. The CDR3 region has the DNA TGTGCCAGCAGCAAAGGGAGAATCGGCAATCAGCCCCAGCATTTT. Amino acid sequence: CASSKGRIGNQPQHF.

This chain joins TRBV7-3 and TRBJ1-1; D not certain. The CDR3 totals 13 residues. Trimming cost V 4 bases and J 5 bases, with 11 bases left between them. Germline assignment: CDR1 SGHTA and CDR2 FQGTGA. For the CDR3, the DNA is TGTGCCAGCAGCTCCCAACCTGAAACTGAAGCTTTCTTT. Its translation: CASSSQPETEAFF.

This chain joins TRBV6-5 and TRBJ2-1, with 7 bases aligning to TRBD2. Unmatched junction bases numbered 15, after V lost 8 bases and J lost 8 bases. Germline V gene lookup returns CDR1 MNHEY and CDR2 SVGAGI. This CDR3 is built from 15 residues. The CDR3 DNA reads as TGTGCCAGCTCCGGGGGGTTGGACTTGGGCCATGAGCAGTTCTTC. Translated, it gives CASSGGLDLGHEQFF.

J is TRBJ2-3 and V is TRBV4-3; D gene unclear. V shed 0 bases and J shed 2 bases, with 9 bases lying between them. CDR3 size: 15 residues. Germline lookup yields CDR1 LGHNA and CDR2 YSLEER. The CDR3 bases are TGCGCCAGCAGCCAAGATCTGCGGAACACAGATACGCAGTATTTT. Residues: CASSQDLRNTDTQYF.

This clone has only a few counts. The CDR3 loop is CASSPQGAGEKLFF. The CDR3 DNA reads as TGTGCCAGCAGCCCACAGGGGGCAGGTGAAAAACTGTTTTTT. The J gene is TRBJ1-4, the V gene TRBV7-9; 9 bases fit TRBD1. J lost 7 bases, V lost 5 bases, and 5 bases had no gene match. The CDR3 has 14 residues. Per germline, CDR1 SEHNR and CDR2 FQNEAQ (reference sequence).

This clone came up a few times. This sample also contains other DNA sequences that code for the same CDR3. The CDR3 DNA reads as TGCGCCAGCAGCGTGGGGGTTGGGGGTAACTATGGCTACACCTTC. Translating it yields CASSVGVGGNYGYTF. The chain has TRBV5-1 and TRBJ1-2, with a possible D match to TRBD1 (5 bases). V dropped 4 bases and J dropped 1 base, with 14 bases sitting between them. CDR3 length: 15 amino acids. CDR1 SGHRS and CDR2 YFSETQ come from the germline V gene. Variable domain in full (rest from reference TRBV5-1 and TRBJ1-2): KAGVTQTPRYLIKTRGQQVTLSCSPISGHRSVSWYQQTPGQGLQFLFEYFSETQRNKGNFPGRFSGRQFSNSRSEMNVSTLELGDSALYLCASSVGVGGNYGYTFGSGTRLTVV.

The chain links TRBV7-2 to TRBJ2-7; 9 bases match TRBD1. The CDR3 has 15 residues. J was trimmed by 0 bases and V by 4 bases; bases with no gene match: 4. The germline CDR1 and CDR2 sequences are SGHTA and FQGNSA. The DNA for the CDR3 is TGTGCCAGCAGCTCGGGACAGGGAGGCTCCTACGAGCAGTACTTC. Translated, it gives CASSSGQGGSYEQYF. The complete variable domain, with remaining parts taken from reference TRBV7-2 and TRBJ2-7, reads GAGVSQSPSNKVTEKGKDVELRCDPISGHTALYWYRQSLGQGLEFLIYFQGNSAPDKSGLPSDRFSAERTGGSVSTLTIQRTQQEDSAVYLCASSSGQGGSYEQYFGPGTRLTVT.

V gene TRBV7-2 combines with J gene TRBJ1-3; D is uncertain. The CDR3 has 16 residues. V was cut by 2 bases and J by 1 base, with 12 bases left in between. Germline assignment: CDR1 SGHTA and CDR2 FQGNSA. The CDR3, as DNA: TGTGCCAGCAGCTTACAAGAGGCAAGTTCTGGAAACACCATATATTTT. Protein sequence: CASSLQEASSGNTIYF.

The rearrangement links TRBV5-1 to TRBJ2-6; 9 nucleotides line up with TRBD1. V dropped 0 bases and J dropped 4; count of bases not matched to a gene: 8. The germline V gene encodes CDR1 SGHRS and CDR2 YFSETQ. The CDR3 length is 18 residues. The CDR3 loop is CASSLEGQGLAGANVLTF. The CDR3 region has the DNA TGCGCCAGCAGCTTGGAGGGACAGGGTCTGGCCGGGGCCAACGTCCTGACTTTC.

The J gene is TRBJ1-4, the V gene TRBV19; the D gene is possibly TRBD1 (5 bases). The V and J ends lost 5 bases and 0 bases respectively, with 7 bases between them. The CDR3 contains 14 residues. Per germline, CDR1 LNHDA and CDR2 SQIVND (reference sequence). CDR3 in amino acids: CASSLGATNEKLFF. The CDR3 nucleotides are TGTGCCAGTAGTCTGGGGGCAACTAATGAAAAACTGTTTTTT.

This clone is deemed medium-sized (0.01 to 0.1%). J is TRBJ2-7 and V is TRBV13, with D perhaps TRBD1 (6 bases). Germline V gene data show CDR1 as PRHDT and CDR2 as FYEKMQ (reference sequence). V lost 0 bases and J 6 bases, leaving 15 bases between the germline ends. The CDR3 consists of 15 residues. The CDR3 here is CASSLGRGRLREQYV. The CDR3 DNA reads TGTGCCAGCAGCTTAGGCAGGGGCCGGCTTCGCGAGCAGTACGTC.

This clone is labeled as medium-sized. The rearrangement links TRBV5-1 to TRBJ1-5; no reliable D call. V was cut by 4 bases and J by 4 bases, with 3 bases left in between. This CDR3 is built from 11 residues. CDR1 and CDR2 (germline): SGHRS, YFSETQ. Here the CDR3 reads CASSLNQPQHF. CDR3 bases: TGCGCCAGCAGCCTTAATCAGCCCCAGCATTTT.

This clone was observed at least ten times. Other DNA sequences in the same sample also yield this CDR3. This chain links TRBV13 with TRBJ1-2; tentatively, D is TRBD1 (5 bases). Per the germline V gene, CDR1 is PRHDT and CDR2 is FYEKMQ (reference sequence). Trimming shortened V by 5 bases and J by 4 bases, and 17 bases separated the two germline ends. This CDR3 spans 15 amino acids. The CDR3 loop reads CASSAGPGGGYGYTF. The CDR3 DNA sequence: TGTGCCAGCAGCGCGGGACCGGGGGGGGGCTATGGCTACACCTTC. The complete variable domain, with remaining parts taken from reference TRBV13 and TRBJ1-2, reads AAGVIQSPRHLIKEKRETATLKCYPIPRHDTVYWYQQGPGQDPQFLISFYEKMQSDKGSIPDRFSAQQFSDYHSELNMSSLELGDSALYFCASSAGPGGGYGYTFGSGTRLTVV.

The V gene is TRBV5-5, the J gene TRBJ2-4; TRBD2 agrees at 10 bases. The germline CDR1 and CDR2 sequences are SGHKS and YYEKEE (reference sequence). The CDR3 loop spans 14 amino acids. V dropped 4 bases and J dropped 13; count of bases not matched to a gene: 11. DNA for the CDR3: TGTGCCAGCAGCCCCCTAGCGGGGGCACAATTCCAGTACTTC. It encodes CASSPLAGAQFQYF.

This clone has just a few counts. The chain uses TRBV6-4 and TRBJ2-2; 9 nucleotides line up with TRBD2. The length of the CDR3 is 18 residues. Germline V gives CDR1 MRHNA, CDR2 SNTAGT. V trimming: 3 bases; J trimming: 0 bases; junction bases outside the gene matches: 8. The CDR3 loop is CASSDSGGPFANTGELFF. The CDR3 nucleotides read TGTGCCAGCAGTGATAGCGGGGGCCCGTTCGCGAACACCGGGGAGCTGTTTTTT.

J is TRBJ1-2 and V is TRBV19; 8 bases fit TRBD1. V lost 0 bases to trimming and J lost 4 bases; unmatched junction nucleotides: 1. CDR1 and CDR2 (germline): LNHDA, SQIVND (reference sequence). This CDR3 comprises 14 residues. The CDR3 bases are TGTGCCAGTAGTATAGATACAGGGGGCTATGGCTACACCTTC. It codes for CASSIDTGGYGYTF.

V and J are TRBV19 and TRBJ1-6, with no clear D. The CDR3 is 16 residues long. Germline CDR1 LNHDA, CDR2 SQIVND (reference sequence). Trimming stripped 8 bases from V and 5 bases from J, with 19 bases between. The CDR3 loop reads CASGEWRRGDNSPLHF. Here the CDR3 DNA reads TGTGCCAGTGGGGAGTGGCGGAGAGGCGATAATTCACCCCTCCACTTT.

The chain carries TRBV27 and TRBJ1-3, with D tentatively TRBD1 (5 bases). The CDR3 runs to 15 residues. V was trimmed by 6 bases and J by 3 bases, leaving 15 bases between them. Germline V lookup: CDR1 MNHEY, CDR2 SMNVEV (reference sequence). CDR3 in amino acids: CASSPNGGGGNTIYF. CDR3 in DNA: TGTGCCAGCAGCCCGAACGGTGGGGGTGGAAACACCATATATTTT.

This clone was detected once. V usage is TRBV6-5 and J usage is TRBJ1-2; 8 bases fit TRBD1. The germline V gene has CDR1 MNHEY and CDR2 SVGAGI. The CDR3 sequence is 13 residues long. Trimming removed 5 bases from V and 8 bases from J; junction bases left unmatched: 7. The DNA of the CDR3 is TGTGCCAGCAGTCAACAGGGGGTCGGGGGCTACACCTTC. Translation gives CASSQQGVGGYTF.

This clone is judged medium-sized. The CDR3 nucleotides read TGCGCCAGCAGCCAAGTCCGGACAGGGAGCACCGGGGAGCTGTTTTTT. Its translation: CASSQVRTGSTGELFF. The gene calls are TRBV4-1 and TRBJ2-2, with 8 bases fitting TRBD1. In germline, CDR1 is MGHRA, CDR2 YSYEKL. This CDR3 comprises 16 residues. J was trimmed by 4 bases and V by 1 base; bases with no gene match: 5.

The chain joins TRBV25-1 to TRBJ2-5; D may match TRBD1 or TRBD2 (5 bases each). Trimming pared 4 bases from V and 7 bases from J, leaving 16 bases between. Germline values: CDR1 MGHDK, CDR2 SYGVNS. The CDR3 runs to 14 residues. CDR3 bases: TGTGCCAGCAGTGCCGGGGCCCCAAAGGGGACCCAGTACTTC. Its translation: CASSAGAPKGTQYF.

The V gene is TRBV5-1, the J gene TRBJ1-1; D call uncertain. CDR1 SGHRS and CDR2 YFSETQ come from the germline V gene. The CDR3 length is 15 residues. V lost 0 bases, J lost 0 bases, and 9 bases lay in between. The CDR3 region is CASSLAIDMNTEAFF. In nucleotides, the CDR3 is TGCGCCAGCAGCTTGGCCATAGACATGAACACTGAAGCTTTCTTT.

V is TRBV30 and J is TRBJ2-7, with D possibly TRBD2 on 5 matching bases. The V and J ends lost 2 bases and 0 bases respectively, with 11 bases between them. CDR1 is GTSNPN, CDR2 SVGIG, per germline (reference sequence). The CDR3 is 14 amino acids. CDR3 coding DNA: TGTGCCTGGAGTCCCGGACTGCTCTCCTACGAGCAGTACTTC. It encodes CAWSPGLLSYEQYF.

The V and J genes are TRBV28 and TRBJ1-1, with D possibly TRBD1 on 6 matching bases. The V gene's germline CDR1 is MDHEN and CDR2 SYDVKM. The CDR3 consists of 17 residues. Trimming stripped 6 bases from V and 0 bases from J, with 20 bases between. The DNA for the CDR3 is TGTGCCAGCAGACCCCCTACAGGGAGAAAAATGAACACTGAAGCTTTCTTT. Its protein product is CASRPPTGRKMNTEAFF.

The rearrangement uses TRBV25-1 and TRBJ1-1; TRBD1 might be the D (5 bases). Per the germline V gene, CDR1 is MGHDK and CDR2 is SYGVNS. The ends were cut back, 2 bases at V and 1 base at J, with 11 bases in the middle. The CDR3 extends over 15 amino acids. CDR3 nucleotide sequence: TGTGCCAGCAGTGAAAATCCAGGGCCGAACACTGAAGCTTTCTTT. Protein sequence: CASSENPGPNTEAFF.

There are a few counts of this clone. The V and J genes are TRBV19 and TRBJ1-2; the match to TRBD1 covers 9 bases. The germline V gene has CDR1 LNHDA and CDR2 SQIVND (reference sequence). The CDR3 loop spans 14 amino acids. V was pared by 2 bases and J by 5 bases, with 3 bases of the junction left unmatched. The CDR3, as DNA: TGTGCCAGTAGTATACAGGGACAGGGATATGGCTACACCTTC. As protein: CASSIQGQGYGYTF. Full variable domain (rest looked up from reference TRBV19 and TRBJ1-2): DGGITQSPKYLFRKEGQNVTLSCEQNLNHDAMYWYRQDPGQGLRLIYYSQIVNDFQKGDIAEGYSVSREKKESFPLTVTSAQKNPTAFYLCASSIQGQGYGYTFGSGTRLTVV.

The rearrangement uses TRBV27 and TRBJ2-4; D ambiguous. The CDR3 loop spans 13 amino acids. The germline CDR1 and CDR2 sequences are MNHEY and SMNVEV (reference sequence). V was pared by 1 base and J by 5 bases, with 6 bases between. CDR3 DNA sequence: TGTGCCAGCAGTTTATTTGGGGAAAACATTCAGTACTTC. Its protein product is CASSLFGENIQYF.